Listed here are 19 T cell receptor beta chains from one sample, sequenced in a study of blood T cell repertoires in COVID-19. The table came from immunoSEQ multiplex PCR; TCRdb's copy has only in-frame clones and leaves some out. The sample has around 230,000 clones, 75% to 85% seen once. The sequencing sample was made of peripheral blood. Receptors were obtained from a man aged 50 to 60 with COVID-19, enrolled during active disease.

The chain uses TRBV15 and TRBJ2-5; 7 bases align to TRBD1. V dropped 7 bases and J dropped 1; count of bases not matched to a gene: 3. Germline assignment: CDR1 LNHNV and CDR2 YYDKDF (reference sequence). The CDR3 sequence is 13 residues long. In DNA form, the CDR3 reads TGTGCCACCACACAGGGGACCCAAGAGACCCAGTACTTC. Translated, it gives CATTQGTQETQYF.

This chain links TRBV27 with TRBJ1-6; D might be TRBD1 (6 bases). Germline V gives CDR1 MNHEY, CDR2 SMNVEV (reference sequence). V was shortened by 7 bases and J by 4 bases, with 17 bases between the two germline ends. CDR3 length: 16 amino acids. DNA of the CDR3: TGTGCCAGCAAATACCTACATCAGGGGTATAATTCACCCCTCCACTTT. This codes for CASKYLHQGYNSPLHF.

This clone appeared once. The chain employs TRBV30 and TRBJ1-6; 11 nucleotides match TRBD1. Trimming at V came to 0 bases and at J to 14 bases, leaving 6 bases not matched to a gene. The germline V gene has CDR1 GTSNPN and CDR2 SVGIG (reference sequence). The CDR3 loop spans 14 amino acids. CDR3 sequence reads: CAWSVLGQGATLHF. The CDR3 DNA is TGTGCCTGGAGTGTACTTGGACAGGGGGCTACCCTCCACTTT.

As concerns this clone: At one boundary the junction diverges from the germline segment, which might be a read error. The rearrangement uses TRBV9 and TRBJ1-4; possible D gene TRBD1, 5 bases. This CDR3 has 12 residues. Per the germline V gene, CDR1 is SGDLS and CDR2 is YYNGEE. This chain's CDR3 is CASSVVVCGGVF. CDR3 nucleotide sequence: TGTGCCAGCAGCGTAGTAGTCTGCGGAGGGGTTTTT.

This clone was picked up one time. The chain has TRBV7-2 and TRBJ2-5; 7 bases match TRBD1. CDR1 is SGHTA and CDR2 is FQGNSA in the germline V gene. Trimming at V came to 5 bases and at J to 4 bases, leaving 4 bases not matched to a gene. The CDR3 contains 13 residues. CDR3 DNA sequence: TGTGCCAGCAGCCGTTGGGACAGAGAGACCCAGTACTTC. It is translated as CASSRWDRETQYF.

V usage is TRBV27 and J usage is TRBJ1-5; 8 bases line up with TRBD1. This CDR3 comprises 17 residues. Unmatched junction bases numbered 13, after V lost 6 bases and J lost 3 bases. CDR1 and CDR2 from the germline V gene are MNHEY and SMNVEV (reference sequence). The CDR3 DNA follows: TGTGCCAGCAGCTTCGCCACAGGGACAGGATTCAATCAGCCCCAGCATTTT. Its translation: CASSFATGTGFNQPQHF.

This clone was counted once. The chain employs TRBV29-1 and TRBJ1-2, with 7 bases matching TRBD1. V dropped 6 bases and J dropped 7; count of bases not matched to a gene: 11. This CDR3 is 13 amino acids long. The germline gives CDR1 SQVTM, CDR2 ANQGSEA. The chain's CDR3 is CSVALTGLSGYTF. In DNA form, the CDR3 reads TGCAGCGTAGCCCTGACAGGGCTCAGTGGCTACACCTTC.

The J gene is TRBJ1-4, the V gene TRBV27, with D perhaps TRBD1 (5 bases). The germline gives CDR1 MNHEY, CDR2 SMNVEV (reference sequence). V gave up 2 bases and J gave up 7 bases, with 14 bases separating them. The CDR3 has 15 residues. CDR3 region: CASSLLGEVGEKLFF. The CDR3 bases are TGTGCCAGCAGTTTACTAGGGGAGGTCGGTGAAAAACTGTTTTTT.

The chain carries TRBV9 and TRBJ2-5, with 10 positions matching TRBD2. Trimming took 5 bases from V and 2 from J; bases not matched to a gene: 6. This CDR3 is 15 amino acids long. In germline, CDR1 is SGDLS, CDR2 YYNGEE. This CDR3 reads CASSRTSGAQETQYF. DNA for the CDR3: TGTGCCAGCAGTCGGACTAGCGGCGCTCAAGAGACCCAGTACTTC.

This clone has more than one count but fewer than ten. The chain links TRBV6-6 to TRBJ1-5; possible D gene TRBD1, 5 bases. V was trimmed by 9 bases and J by 4 bases, leaving 13 bases between them. The length of the CDR3 is 13 residues. Germline V lookup: CDR1 MNHNY, CDR2 SVGAGI (reference sequence). CDR3 loop: CASHGGLNQPQHF. CDR3 nucleotide sequence: TGTGCCAGTCACGGGGGTTTAAATCAGCCCCAGCATTTT.

The J gene is TRBJ2-5, the V gene TRBV3-1 (or the pseudogene TRBV3-2), with a weak D call TRBD2 (6 bases). Per the germline V gene, CDR1 is LGHDT and CDR2 is YNNKEL (reference sequence). Trimming removed 4 bases from V and 5 bases from J, with 14 bases in between. The CDR3 length is 14 residues. CDR3 sequence: CASSRGLTGETQYF. In DNA, the CDR3 is TGTGCCAGCAGCCGTGGACTAACGGGGGAGACCCAGTACTTC.

CDR3: CASSSFSNQPQHF. Written as DNA, the CDR3 is TGTGCCAGCAGTTCATTTAGCAATCAGCCCCAGCATTTT. The chain uses TRBV27 and TRBJ1-5; D remains ambiguous. The CDR3 runs 13 residues. CDR1 is MNHEY, CDR2 SMNVEV, per germline (reference sequence). V was cut by 4 bases and J by 0 bases, with 4 bases left in between.

The V and J genes are TRBV10-2 and TRBJ1-1; 7 bases map to TRBD1. Trimming at V came to 4 bases and at J to 0 bases, leaving 2 bases not matched to a gene. This CDR3 contains 14 residues. The germline CDR1 and CDR2 sequences are WSHSY and SAAADI. The CDR3 reads CASSGQGLNTEAFF. In nucleotides, the CDR3 is TGCGCCAGCAGTGGACAGGGCCTGAACACTGAAGCTTTCTTT.

This clone was seen once. This chain uses TRBV7-3 with TRBJ1-1, with 9 bases identical to TRBD1. The length of the CDR3 is 13 residues. The junction had 2 bases not matched to a gene; V was cut back by 4 bases and J by 5 bases. Germline V CDR1 and CDR2: SGHTA, FQGTGA. Here the CDR3 reads CASSSGQGTEAFF. For the CDR3, the DNA is TGTGCCAGCAGCTCGGGACAGGGAACTGAAGCTTTCTTT.

The rearrangement uses TRBV7-3 and TRBJ2-1, with D maybe TRBD1 (5 bases). CDR1 SGHTA and CDR2 FQGTGA come from the germline V gene. The length of the CDR3 is 16 residues. Trimming shortened V by 2 bases and J by 6 bases, and 17 bases separated the two germline ends. CDR3 nucleotides: TGTGCCAGCAGCTTACAGGCAGCTAGGGGCTTCAATGAGCAGTTCTTC. Protein product: CASSLQAARGFNEQFF.

This chain connects TRBV7-8 to TRBJ2-1, with 7 bases lining up with TRBD2. The trim removed 6 bases at V and 4 bases at J, leaving 9 bases unmatched. This CDR3 is 15 amino acids long. CDR1 and CDR2 (germline): SGHVS, FQNEAQ. The CDR3 region has the DNA TGTGCCAGCAGTACCGGACTAGGGTTTTACAATGAGCAGTTCTTC. It encodes CASSTGLGFYNEQFF.

V usage is TRBV28 and J usage is TRBJ1-4; 10 bases are a match to TRBD1. CDR3 size: 16 residues. With 3 bases clipped from V and 8 bases from J, the junction kept 9 bases outside the gene matches. Germline CDR1 is MDHEN and CDR2 is SYDVKM. CDR3 sequence (DNA): TGTGCCAGCAGTTTCCGTCCGGGACAGGGGCGAGAAAAACTGTTTTTT. Its translation: CASSFRPGQGREKLFF.

V usage is TRBV19 and J usage is TRBJ1-5; 11 nucleotides agree with TRBD1. Germline V gives CDR1 LNHDA, CDR2 SQIVND (reference sequence). CDR3 length: 17 amino acids. V was clipped by 9 bases and J by 0 bases; unmatched bases: 10. The CDR3 DNA is TGTGCCAGCGCCGGGACAGGGGGATTCAATAGCAATCAGCCCCAGCATTTT. This gives the protein CASAGTGGFNSNQPQHF.

This clone was recorded once. The chain couples TRBV28 to TRBJ2-2; D is undetermined. This CDR3 contains 12 residues. Trimming pared 2 bases from V and 6 bases from J, leaving 4 bases between. Germline V lookup: CDR1 MDHEN, CDR2 SYDVKM. In DNA, the CDR3 is TGTGCCAGCAGTTTACTACCCGGGGAGCTGTTTTTT. The encoded protein is CASSLLPGELFF.